This entry lists 5 T cell receptor beta chains sequenced from one sample in a study of cytomegalovirus exposure and HLA in healthy donors. Use of 60 Vbeta and 13 Jbeta primers characterized the PCR. Sequencing was performed with immunoSEQ multiplex PCR; in TCRdb, only in-frame clones are kept and a portion is missing. The table records approximately 140,000 clones, 60% to 85% of them present only once. The sequencing input was PBMCs. The source is a man aged 18 to 30 in good health and CMV-seronegative.

This clone was seen only once. V usage is TRBV27 and J usage is TRBJ2-1; D not resolved. The CDR3 totals 12 residues. V was cut by 3 bases and J by 7 bases, with 7 bases left in between. The germline V gene has CDR1 MNHEY and CDR2 SMNVEV (reference sequence). In nucleotides, the CDR3 is TGTGCCAGCAGTTTTCTGAGAAATGAGCAGTTCTTC. This translates into CASSFLRNEQFF.

The chain recombines TRBV2 with TRBJ2-3, with 11 bases aligning to TRBD2. Germline assignment: CDR1 SNHLY and CDR2 FYNNEI. CDR3 size: 18 residues. J lost 0 bases, V lost 5 bases, and 10 bases had no gene match. DNA of the CDR3: TGTGCCAGCAGTTATAGTCCTAGCGGGGGGCCTAGCACAGATACGCAGTATTTT. Translating it yields CASSYSPSGGPSTDTQYF.

This sequence joins TRBV7-2 and TRBJ1-6; perhaps TRBD1 as D (5 bases). Germline CDR1 and CDR2: SGHTA and FQGNSA. V lost 2 bases to trimming and J lost 10 bases, with 18 bases between them. CDR3 size: 16 residues. The chain's CDR3 is CASSLNPPGLRSPLHF. DNA of the CDR3: TGTGCCAGCAGCTTAAATCCGCCAGGGTTAAGATCACCCCTCCACTTT.

The V call is TRBV9, the J call TRBJ2-4; TRBD2 aligns across 8 bases. With V trimmed by 4 bases and J by 2 bases, 11 bases remained unmatched. The CDR3 runs 17 residues. From germline, CDR1 is SGDLS and CDR2 YYNGEE. CDR3 in amino acids: CASSTPRSGGPKNIQYF. The CDR3 DNA sequence: TGTGCCAGCAGCACCCCGAGGAGCGGGGGACCCAAAAACATTCAGTACTTC.

The chain combines TRBV7-2 with TRBJ2-3, with 9 bases fitting TRBD1. The CDR3 is 14 amino acids. V lost 5 bases to trimming and J lost 1 base; unmatched junction nucleotides: 1. CDR1 and CDR2 from the germline V gene are SGHTA and FQGNSA. The CDR3 here is CASSRDRGTDTQYF. DNA for the CDR3: TGTGCCAGCAGCCGGGACAGGGGCACAGATACGCAGTATTTT.